These T cell receptor beta chains were read from a single sample in a study of OX40 agonist ivuxolimab in advanced cancers. Profiling relied on immunoSEQ multiplex PCR, and the TCRdb table lists in-frame clones only, not all of them. The sample contains under 40,000 clones, roughly nine tenths of which appear only once. The sequencing used CD4+ or CD8+ T cells sorted from blood, collected in a trial of the OX40 agonist ivuxolimab. The receptors originated from an adult with an advanced solid tumor such as melanoma, head and neck, liver or kidney cancer. CDR3s include the opening cysteine and the closing phenylalanine or tryptophan. Fields, in order: clone size, J gene, D gene, V gene, CDR3 protein, CDR3 DNA. The D gene is left open where the match is weak. Clone size is given for some rows only: seen once, a few or many times, or a class if the clone is expanded.

>NA|TRBJ2-5|TRBD2|TRBV5-4
CASSLRTSGGETQYF
TGTGCCAGCAGCCTCCGGACTAGCGGGGGGGAGACCCAGTACTTC
>once|TRBJ2-6|NA|TRBV6-5
CASSWSRGLNVLTF
TGTGCCAGCAGTTGGAGTAGGGGTTTAAACGTCCTGACTTTC
>NA|TRBJ2-5|NA|TRBV21-1
CASSKVHGRNQETQYF
TGTGCCAGCAGCAAAGTTCACGGGAGGAACCAAGAGACCCAGTACTTC
>NA|TRBJ2-6|NA|TRBV5-1
CASSLYRQAWSSGANVLTF
TGCGCCAGCAGCTTATACAGACAGGCCTGGAGCTCTGGGGCCAACGTCCTGACTTTC
>NA|TRBJ1-6|NA|TRBV5-1
CATAYLTGGNSPLHF
TGCGCCACAGCTTACCTCACAGGCGGGAATTCACCCCTCCACTTT
>once|TRBJ2-3|NA|TRBV9
CASSPLSGPPRADTQYF
TGTGCCAGCAGCCCTCTTAGCGGCCCCCCCAGGGCAGATACGCAGTATTTT
>NA|TRBJ1-3|NA|TRBV2
CASTRRGNTIYF
TGTGCCAGCACCAGAAGGGGAAACACCATATATTTT
>NA|TRBJ2-1|TRBD1|TRBV19
CASAWTGGNEQFF
TGTGCCAGTGCTTGGACAGGGGGAAATGAGCAGTTCTTC
>NA|TRBJ1-2|NA|TRBV28
CASRPPPGAINYGYTF
TGTGCCAGCAGGCCACCCCCAGGAGCGATTAACTATGGCTACACCTTC
>NA|TRBJ2-7|NA|TRBV15
CATSRVDSSYEQYF
TGTGCCACCAGCAGAGTTGACAGCTCCTACGAGCAGTACTTC
>NA|TRBJ2-1|NA|TRBV19
CASSTSPISSYNEQFF
TGTGCCAGTAGTACCTCCCCAATCAGCTCCTACAATGAGCAGTTCTTC
>NA|TRBJ1-3|TRBD1|TRBV7-3
CASSLGQAGNTIYF
TGTGCCAGCAGCTTGGGACAGGCTGGAAACACCATATATTTT
>NA|TRBJ2-1|NA|TRBV13
CASRSGGDVYNEQFF
TGTGCCAGCAGGTCGGGGGGCGACGTATACAATGAGCAGTTCTTC
>NA|TRBJ2-3|NA|TRBV9
CASSPGGGGVGDTQYF
TGTGCCAGCAGCCCAGGGGGCGGGGGGGTCGGAGATACGCAGTATTTT
>NA|TRBJ1-6|NA|TRBV4-2
CASSQESRVLNSPLHF
TGTGCCAGCAGCCAAGAGTCCCGGGTCCTCAATTCACCCCTCCACTTT
>NA|TRBJ2-5|TRBD2|TRBV5-1
CASRGGGVQETQYF
TGCGCCAGCAGGGGCGGGGGGGTTCAAGAGACCCAGTACTTC
>few|TRBJ2-1|NA|TRBV6-1
CASSRSYNEQFF
TGTGCCAGCAGCAGGTCCTACAATGAGCAGTTCTTC
>NA|TRBJ2-1|TRBD2|TRBV7-9
CASSFLFGRGSGDEQFF
TGTGCCAGCAGCTTTTTGTTCGGGCGGGGGAGTGGCGATGAGCAGTTCTTC
>NA|TRBJ2-3|NA|TRBV18
CASSPSADTQYF
TGTGCCAGCTCCCCGTCGGCAGATACGCAGTATTTT
>NA|TRBJ1-2|NA|TRBV6-4
CASSASMGSLNYGYTF
TGTGCCAGCAGTGCCTCGATGGGCAGCCTTAACTATGGCTACACCTTC
>NA|TRBJ2-7|NA|TRBV30
CAWTGALRVEQYF
TGTGCCTGGACGGGAGCGCTTAGGGTCGAGCAGTACTTC
>NA|TRBJ1-2|TRBD1|TRBV7-2
CASSYGQGNYGYTF
TGTGCCAGCAGCTATGGACAGGGGAACTATGGCTACACCTTC
>NA|TRBJ1-5|NA|TRBV4-1
CASSQDSERYQPQHF
TGCGCCAGCAGCCAAGACAGCGAAAGATATCAGCCCCAGCATTTT
>NA|TRBJ2-5|TRBD1|TRBV6-5
CASSSGQGRETQYF
TGTGCCAGCAGTTCGGGACAGGGGAGGGAGACCCAGTACTTC
>NA|TRBJ2-1|NA|TRBV7-3
CASSLFRENEQFF
TGTGCCAGCAGCTTATTCAGGGAAAATGAGCAGTTCTTC
>few|TRBJ2-5|NA|TRBV2
CASSKGLQETQYF
TGTGCCAGCAGTAAGGGACTCCAAGAGACCCAGTACTTC
>NA|TRBJ2-1|TRBD2|TRBV7-3
CASSVTGTSPYNEQFF
TGTGCCAGCAGCGTAACGGGGACTAGCCCCTACAATGAGCAGTTCTTC
>NA|TRBJ2-2|TRBD1|TRBV19
CASRKQGFNGELFF
TGTGCCAGTAGGAAACAGGGGTTCAACGGGGAGCTGTTTTTT
>NA|TRBJ2-3|TRBD1|TRBV5-1
CASSSGQGASTDTQYF
TGCGCCAGCAGCTCGGGACAGGGGGCTAGCACAGATACGCAGTATTTT
>once|TRBJ2-2|NA|TRBV30
CAWKNSDRDTGELFF
TGTGCCTGGAAAAACTCAGACAGAGACACCGGGGAGCTGTTTTTT
>NA|TRBJ2-7|TRBD1|TRBV6-5
CASSFRDRAYEQYF
TGTGCCAGCAGTTTCCGGGACAGAGCCTACGAGCAGTACTTC
>NA|TRBJ1-5|NA|TRBV4-3
CASSVTRNQPQHF
TGCGCCAGCAGCGTCACCCGCAATCAGCCCCAGCATTTT
>NA|TRBJ1-4|NA|TRBV28
CASSTQGRAQKLFF
TGTGCCAGCAGTACACAGGGAAGGGCCCAAAAACTGTTTTTT
>NA|TRBJ1-1|NA|TRBV9
CASSHVGGGTEAFF
TGTGCCAGCAGCCACGTAGGTGGGGGGACTGAAGCTTTCTTT
>NA|TRBJ1-1|NA|TRBV5-4
CASSLQVTRNTEAFF
TGTGCCAGCAGCTTACAGGTCACGAGGAACACTGAAGCTTTCTTT
>NA|TRBJ2-5|NA|TRBV5-6
CASSLEGGTQYF
TGTGCCAGCAGCTTGGAAGGGGGGACCCAGTACTTC
>NA|TRBJ1-6|NA|TRBV6-1
CASSEGNNSPLHF
TGTGCCAGCAGTGAAGGAAATAATTCACCCCTCCACTTT
>NA|TRBJ2-4|NA|TRBV28
CASKISGDLAKNIQYF
TGTGCCAGCAAGATCTCAGGGGATTTAGCCAAAAACATTCAGTACTTC
>once|TRBJ2-7|NA|TRBV6-1
CASSEAVFEQYF
TGTGCCAGCAGTGAAGCGGTATTCGAGCAGTACTTC
>few|TRBJ2-5|NA|TRBV2
CASSDTRKRETQYF
TGTGCCAGCAGTGATACACGTAAGCGAGAGACCCAGTACTTC